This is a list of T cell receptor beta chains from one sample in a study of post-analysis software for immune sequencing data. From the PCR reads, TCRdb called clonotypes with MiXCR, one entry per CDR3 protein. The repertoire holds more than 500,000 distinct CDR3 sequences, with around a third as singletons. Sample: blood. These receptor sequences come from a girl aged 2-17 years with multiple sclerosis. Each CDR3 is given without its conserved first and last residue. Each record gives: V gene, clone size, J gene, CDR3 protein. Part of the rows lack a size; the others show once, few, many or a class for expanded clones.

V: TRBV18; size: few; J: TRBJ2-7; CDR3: ASSPPADSYEQY
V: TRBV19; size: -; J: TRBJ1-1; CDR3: ASSSRGAGDTEAF
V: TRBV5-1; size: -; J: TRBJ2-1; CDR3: ASSLPGLAGFNEQF
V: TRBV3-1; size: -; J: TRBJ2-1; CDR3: ASSHYRGPSNEQF
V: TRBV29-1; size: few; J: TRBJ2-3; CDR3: SVPQGRDRGSSTDTQY
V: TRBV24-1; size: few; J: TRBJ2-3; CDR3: ATSDLRGQGNADTQY
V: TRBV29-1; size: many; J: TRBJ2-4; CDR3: SGKRGDIQY
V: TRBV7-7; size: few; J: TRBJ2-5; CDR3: ASSPWTGDDQETQY
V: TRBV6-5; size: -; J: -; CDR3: ASTRMETQY
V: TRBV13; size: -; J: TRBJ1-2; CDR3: ASSSGQAGYGYT
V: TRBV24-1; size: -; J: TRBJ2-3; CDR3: ATSDPGPDADTQY
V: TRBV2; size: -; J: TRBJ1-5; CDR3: AGHRESNQPQH
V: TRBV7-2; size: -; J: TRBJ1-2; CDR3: ASSLSTGGNYGYT
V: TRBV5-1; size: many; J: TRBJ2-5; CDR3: ASSLGSGRGQETQY
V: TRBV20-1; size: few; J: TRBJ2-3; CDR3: SARDFGAGPDTQY
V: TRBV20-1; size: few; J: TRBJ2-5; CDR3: SARDGWDPDWETQY
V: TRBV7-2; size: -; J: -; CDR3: ASSFHAIRETQY
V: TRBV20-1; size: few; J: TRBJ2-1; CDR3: SARFGVSYNEQF
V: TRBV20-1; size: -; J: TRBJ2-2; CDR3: SARHGANTGELF
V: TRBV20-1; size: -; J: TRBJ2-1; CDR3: VLAVAYNEQF
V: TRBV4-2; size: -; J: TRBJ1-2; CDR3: ASSQGAQENYGYT
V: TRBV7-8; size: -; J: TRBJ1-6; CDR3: ASSLILNRDNSPLH
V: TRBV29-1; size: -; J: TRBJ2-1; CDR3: SVEGGGGNEQF
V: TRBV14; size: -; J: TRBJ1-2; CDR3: ASSQSYGYT
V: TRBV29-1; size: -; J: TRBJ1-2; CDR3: SVEEDLNYGYT
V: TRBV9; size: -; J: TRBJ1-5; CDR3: ASSPTTAYNQPQH
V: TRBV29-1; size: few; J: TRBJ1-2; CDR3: SVGQDGYT
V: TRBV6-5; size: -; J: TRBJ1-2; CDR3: ASSYSSRIKGYGYT
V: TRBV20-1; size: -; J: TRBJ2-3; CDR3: SATESGASTDTQY
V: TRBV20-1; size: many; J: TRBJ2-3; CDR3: SASPGQGSLSTDTQY
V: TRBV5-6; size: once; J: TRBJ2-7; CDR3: ASSLPTKGPYEQY
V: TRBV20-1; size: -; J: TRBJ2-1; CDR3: SAPRQGGVHNEQF
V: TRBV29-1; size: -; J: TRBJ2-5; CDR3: SVVRGTSGGGETQY
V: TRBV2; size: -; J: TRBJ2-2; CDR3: ASKGTGGTGELF
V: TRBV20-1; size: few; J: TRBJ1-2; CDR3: SARDPRTGGNYGYT
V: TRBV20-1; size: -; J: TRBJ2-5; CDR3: SASAGTEYQETQY
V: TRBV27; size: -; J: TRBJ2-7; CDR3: ASSLLLRAHEQY
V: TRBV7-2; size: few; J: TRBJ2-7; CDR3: ASSFFNRDEQY
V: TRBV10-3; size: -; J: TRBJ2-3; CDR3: AISRLAGGIIGTDTQY